These T cell receptor beta chains were read from a single sample in a study of T cells after somatic rescue of genetic block. TCRdb's copy holds only in-frame clones and misses some; the assay was immunoSEQ multiplex PCR. The table has 9,500 to 10,000 clones, just under 75% seen once. The sample comprised peripheral blood mononuclear cells (PBMCs). These receptors all stem from a boy between 10 and 17 years old. CDR3s leave out the opening cysteine and the closing phenylalanine or tryptophan.

v_call	j_call	cdr3_aa
TRBV6-5	TRBJ2-3	ASSPTSGSTDTQY
TRBV11-1	TRBJ2-1	ASSSSRDEQF
TRBV9	TRBJ2-5	ASSVDGARETQY
TRBV14	TRBJ1-2	ASSQHRRAPNYGYT
TRBV2	TRBJ1-2	ADWGGTYYGYT
TRBV19	TRBJ1-5	ASQTGAYNQPQH
TRBV5-1	TRBJ2-5	ASSLTGGQQTQY
TRBV5-6	TRBJ2-6	ASSSDSGANVLT
TRBV10-3	TRBJ1-2	AISEFGRNAAYGYT
TRBV10-3	TRBJ2-2	AISEPGQGSGELF
TRBV12-2	TRBJ2-7	ASRSSSYEQY
TRBV11-2	TRBJ1-1	ASSSRGLWGYTEAF
TRBV11-2	TRBJ2-3	ASSFGSGRGDTQY
TRBV7-3	TRBJ2-5	ASSPWGLQETQY
TRBV10-1	TRBJ2-3	ASSESKSSSGTDTQY
TRBV28	TRBJ2-1	ASSFPGTATLNEQF
TRBV5-4	TRBJ2-7	ASSLSGKQY
TRBV6-6	TRBJ1-1	ASSPYLGMTEAF
TRBV4-1	TRBJ1-6	ASSQDGTDTNYNSPLH
TRBV25-1	TRBJ1-4	ASSRTGSEKLF
TRBV5-4	TRBJ2-3	ASTPFRGTSDTQY
TRBV4-2	TRBJ1-2	ASSQTSGQGGYGYT
TRBV18	TRBJ1-4	ASSPERGEKLF
TRBV30	TRBJ2-1	AWRWDYNEQF
TRBV6-5	TRBJ2-6	ASSYWGTGANVLT
TRBV7-2	TRBJ2-5	ASSLIVTGETQY